This T cell receptor beta chain was obtained from a study of blood T cell repertoires in COVID-19. Turning to the study itself: There were acute and convalescent COVID-19 samples, and they came from the United States, Italy and Spain. Sources were T cells, B-cell-depleted T cells, or PBMCs; the material itself was cDNA or gDNA.

Germline CDR1 MNHEY, CDR2 SMNVEV (reference sequence). V lost 11 bases and J lost 0, with 10 bases in between. CDR3 size: 13 residues. Original methodology: Amplification from reference gene primers served as the basis for estimated nucleated cell counts. Here immunoSEQ multiplex PCR was the method, and the copy in TCRdb shows in-frame clones only, minus some. The D gene and trimming were derived from the DNA, and the V and J assignments and clone size from that table. The sample shows under 150,000 clones, around 79% of them seen only once. This sequence joins TRBV27 and TRBJ2-2; no reliable D call. Input material: peripheral blood. This TCR derives from a man aged 60 to 69 with acute or convalescent COVID-19. Written as DNA, the CDR3 is TGTGCCTCCCACCGAGCGAACACCGGGGAGCTGTTTTTT. This gives the protein CASHRANTGELFF.